These 25 T cell receptor beta chains share one sample of origin, sequenced in a study of T cell responses to AZD1222 COVID-19 vaccine. TCRdb keeps only in-frame clones here, not all; method: immunoSEQ multiplex PCR. The sample includes more than 85,000 clones, nearly 90% seen only once; the top ten take around 3%. Sequencing was performed on peripheral blood, taken on day 0 of AZD1222 vaccination. The receptors originated from an adult in good health.

J is TRBJ2-3 and V is TRBV5-4; the match to TRBD2 covers 10 bases. J gave up 5 bases and V 4 bases, and 13 bases lay outside the gene matches. CDR1 SGHNT and CDR2 YYREEE come from the germline V gene (reference sequence). The CDR3 is 17 residues long. For the CDR3, the DNA is TGTGCCAGCAGCCTTGACCTGAGCGGGGGGGCGATAGATACGCAGTATTTT. Amino acids: CASSLDLSGGAIDTQYF.

The chain combines TRBV7-9 with TRBJ2-1, with D tentatively TRBD2 (10 bases). CDR3 length: 18 residues. Per the germline V gene, CDR1 is SEHNR and CDR2 is FQNEAQ (reference sequence). The V gene lost 7 bases and the J gene lost 6 bases, with 28 bases spanning the gap. The CDR3 region has the DNA TGTGCCAGCACCCTCTCTGGCTCTAGCGGGGGACAGGGCAATGAGCAGTTCTTC. Its protein product is CASTLSGSSGGQGNEQFF.

The rearrangement uses TRBV6-6 and TRBJ2-7, with a tentative D call TRBD1 (6 bases). Trimming left V 6 bases short and J 5 bases short, with 17 bases between. The germline CDR1 and CDR2 sequences are MNHNY and SVGAGI (reference sequence). The CDR3 runs 14 residues. The CDR3 loop is CASSFGQFPDEQYF. CDR3 nucleotides: TGTGCCAGCAGCTTCGGACAGTTTCCTGACGAGCAGTACTTC.

The table lists this clone with a count of one. The rearrangement links TRBV29-1 to TRBJ2-5, with 8 bases identical to TRBD1. In germline, CDR1 is SQVTM, CDR2 ANQGSEA. This CDR3 is 14 amino acids long. With V trimmed by 3 bases and J by 1 base, 4 bases remained unmatched. Written as DNA, the CDR3 is TGCAGCGTTGAGTTAGGGACAGGCCAAGAGACCCAGTACTTC. This encodes CSVELGTGQETQYF.

The V and J genes are TRBV12-2 and TRBJ1-2. TRBV12-2 is tagged as a pseudogene. The CDR3 runs to 15 residues. CDR3 DNA sequence: TGTGCAAGTCGCTTGGCGGGCTCGGGCAGGGCCGGCTACACCTTC. It translates to CASRLAGSGRAGYTF.

The chain links TRBV6-5 to TRBJ2-7; D call uncertain. The CDR3 is 12 amino acids. The V gene lost 8 bases and the J gene lost 7 bases, with 15 bases spanning the gap. Germline V gives CDR1 MNHEY, CDR2 SVGAGI. The CDR3 loop is CASRQADGEQYF. The CDR3 coding sequence is TGTGCCAGCCGCCAGGCGGACGGGGAGCAGTACTTC.

The chain's CDR3 is CASRGDRQETQYF. CDR3 nucleotides: TGTGCCAGCCGAGGGGACAGGCAAGAGACCCAGTACTTC. The V and J genes are TRBV6-6 and TRBJ2-5, with 8 bases that match TRBD1. The CDR3 runs 13 residues. Germline trimming cut 8 bases from V and 2 bases from J; bases unmatched to any gene: 4. Germline loops: CDR1 MNHNY, CDR2 SVGAGI (reference sequence).

This clone came up once. The gene calls are TRBV6-4 and TRBJ1-1; D unresolved. V lost 5 bases, J lost 1 base, and 8 bases lay in between. The CDR3 has 13 amino acids. Per germline, CDR1 MRHNA and CDR2 SNTAGT. CDR3 amino acids: CASSFNGNTEAFF. For the CDR3, the DNA is TGTGCCAGCAGTTTCAACGGGAACACTGAAGCTTTCTTT.

The chain joins TRBV7-3 to TRBJ2-1; D remains ambiguous. The V gene lost 4 bases and the J gene lost 8 bases, with 15 bases spanning the gap. The CDR3 runs to 14 residues. Germline values: CDR1 SGHTA, CDR2 FQGTGA. This chain's CDR3 is CASSSTTPPHEQFF. The CDR3 DNA is TGTGCCAGCAGCTCAACCACCCCGCCCCATGAGCAGTTCTTC. The full variable domain, its missing parts supplied by reference TRBV7-3 and TRBJ2-1, is GAGVSQTPSNKVTEKGKYVELRCDPISGHTALYWYRQSLGQGPEFLIYFQGTGAADDSGLPNDRFFAVRPEGSVSTLKIQRTERGDSAVYLCASSSTTPPHEQFFGPGTRLTVL.

The J gene is TRBJ1-4, the V gene TRBV5-1; D might be TRBD1 (5 bases). Trimming stripped 4 bases from V and 5 bases from J, with 15 bases between. CDR1 SGHRS and CDR2 YFSETQ come from the germline V gene. The CDR3 loop spans 15 amino acids. The CDR3 sequence: CASSPGGRSNEKLFF. In DNA, the CDR3 is TGCGCCAGCAGCCCGGGGGGTCGCTCCAATGAAAAACTGTTTTTT.

V usage is TRBV2 and J usage is TRBJ1-5; D perhaps matches TRBD1 (5 bases). This CDR3 has 15 amino acids. Trimming took 10 bases from V and 4 from J, leaving 20 bases between them. The germline V gene has CDR1 SNHLY and CDR2 FYNNEI. Written as DNA, the CDR3 is TGTGCCACCTCCCCCCGGACAACTGCTAATCAGCCCCAGCATTTT. Residues: CATSPRTTANQPQHF.

V gene TRBV21-1 combines with J gene TRBJ1-6. TRBV21-1 is termed a pseudogene. CDR3 length: 12 residues. The CDR3 is CAGGPHNSPLHF. CDR3 nucleotide sequence: TGTGCCGGGGGACCGCATAATTCACCCCTCCACTTT.

The chain combines TRBV4-1 with TRBJ2-1; TRBD2 aligns across 11 bases. The J segment lost 7 bases and the V segment lost 3 bases, leaving 5 bases of the junction unmatched. CDR3 size: 15 residues. The germline V gene encodes CDR1 MGHRA and CDR2 YSYEKL. The CDR3 protein is CASSQATSGENEQFF. Written as DNA, the CDR3 is TGCGCCAGCAGCCAGGCGACTAGCGGGGAGAATGAGCAGTTCTTC.

The V call is TRBV28, the J call TRBJ2-3, with D tentatively TRBD1 (6 bases). The CDR3 runs 15 residues. Germline V gives CDR1 MDHEN, CDR2 SYDVKM. Deletions cut 3 bases from V and 3 bases from J, with 13 bases between. This chain's CDR3 is CASSFYRQGTDTQYF. The CDR3 DNA follows: TGTGCCAGCAGTTTCTACAGGCAGGGGACAGATACGCAGTATTTT.

This clone was counted between two and nine times. The chain joins TRBV7-2 to TRBJ1-2; D is ambiguous. The length of the CDR3 is 13 residues. V was shortened by 4 bases and J by 4 bases, with 10 bases between the two germline ends. Germline CDR1 and CDR2: SGHTA and FQGNSA. The CDR3 DNA reads as TGTGCCAGCAGCTCCCAGACGGCCTATGGCTACACCTTC. It is translated as CASSSQTAYGYTF. The whole variable domain, remainder taken from reference TRBV7-2 and TRBJ1-2, is GAGVSQSPSNKVTEKGKDVELRCDPISGHTALYWYRQSLGQGLEFLIYFQGNSAPDKSGLPSDRFSAERTGGSVSTLTIQRTQQEDSAVYLCASSSQTAYGYTFGSGTRLTVV.

The chain recombines TRBV9 with TRBJ2-5, with D unresolved. The CDR3 length is 14 residues. The germline V gene encodes CDR1 SGDLS and CDR2 YYNGEE. The V end was cut by 0 bases, the J end by 4 bases, with 10 bases between. The CDR3, as DNA: TGTGCCAGCAGCGTAGGACCCCTGGGAGAGACCCAGTACTTC. As protein: CASSVGPLGETQYF.

This clone was observed once. This sequence joins TRBV19 and TRBJ1-1; perhaps TRBD1 as D (6 bases). Trimming stripped 8 bases from V and 3 bases from J, with 10 bases between. Per germline, CDR1 LNHDA and CDR2 SQIVND (reference sequence). The CDR3 totals 12 residues. The CDR3 coding sequence is TGTGCCAGTGTGGACAGTTACACTGAAGCTTTCTTT. Its protein is CASVDSYTEAFF.

The chain recombines TRBV12-3 or TRBV12-4 with TRBJ1-5; weak D call: TRBD1 (5 bases). The germline V and J ends were trimmed by 8 bases and 5 bases, with 13 bases remaining between them. This CDR3 region has 13 residues. CDR3 nucleotides: TGTGCCAGCTCCACAGACAGCTATCAGCCCCAGCATTTT. Protein sequence: CASSTDSYQPQHF.

This chain links TRBV9 with TRBJ2-5, with 7 bases matching TRBD1. CDR3 size: 14 residues. The ends lost 0 bases at V and 5 bases at J; junction bases unmatched: 4. The germline V gene has CDR1 SGDLS and CDR2 YYNGEE. The CDR3 region is CASSVATGAETQYF. The CDR3 coding sequence is TGTGCCAGCAGCGTAGCTACAGGGGCCGAGACCCAGTACTTC.

This clone was detected only a few times. The chain couples TRBV5-1 to TRBJ2-7; possibly TRBD1 for D (6 bases). Deletions cut 0 bases from V and 3 bases from J, with 13 bases between. CDR1 is SGHRS and CDR2 is YFSETQ in the germline V gene. This CDR3 region has 15 residues. The CDR3 loop is CASSLDGTPYYEQYF. For the CDR3, the DNA is TGCGCCAGCAGCTTGGACGGGACACCCTACTACGAGCAGTACTTC.

The V gene is TRBV6-1, the J gene TRBJ2-7, with TRBD2 matching over 12 bases. With 5 bases clipped from V and 6 bases from J, the junction kept 8 bases outside the gene matches. Germline lookup yields CDR1 MNHNS and CDR2 SASEGT. The CDR3 has 15 amino acids. The CDR3 DNA is TGTGCCAGCAGTCCCATTCCGGGACTAGCGGGCGAGCAGTACTTC. Translation gives CASSPIPGLAGEQYF.

Only one count was recorded for this clone. The chain uses TRBV10-3 and TRBJ1-1, with D unclear. Trimming stripped 8 bases from V and 2 bases from J, with 9 bases between. CDR1 is ENHRY and CDR2 is SYGVKD in the germline V gene. This CDR3 has 12 residues. For the CDR3, the DNA is TGTGCCATCGCTACTGTTAACACTGAAGCTTTCTTT. Translating it yields CAIATVNTEAFF.

The chain uses TRBV3-1 (or the pseudogene TRBV3-2) and TRBJ1-2; D might be TRBD1 (6 bases). Germline CDR1 is LGHDT and CDR2 is YNNKEL (reference sequence). The CDR3 loop spans 16 amino acids. Trimming removed 3 bases at V and 8 bases at J, with 22 bases between. CDR3 nucleotides: TGTGCCAGCAGCCAGTTGAGGGGGGCTGGGATGGAGGGCTACACCTTC. Protein sequence: CASSQLRGAGMEGYTF.

In the case of this clone: One end of the junction varies from germline; a read error may be responsible. The chain joins TRBV7-3 to TRBJ2-4, with D possibly being TRBD1 (5 bases). The CDR3 sequence is 14 residues long. Germline assignment: CDR1 SGHTA and CDR2 FQGTGA. The CDR3 protein is CASSLKSDSLYGDF. In nucleotides, the CDR3 is TGTGCCAGCAGCTTAAAGAGCGACAGCCTTTATGGGGACTTC.

This rearrangement joins TRBV6-5 to TRBJ2-7, with TRBD1 identical over 10 bases. CDR3 length equals 14 residues. V lost 7 bases, J lost 3 bases, and 6 bases stayed unmatched. The germline V gene encodes CDR1 MNHEY and CDR2 SVGAGI. For the CDR3, the DNA is TGTGCCAGCAAAAGGGGACAGGGGATCTACGAGCAGTACTTC. This encodes CASKRGQGIYEQYF.